This passage covers 12 T cell receptor beta chains from one sample sequenced in a study of siplizumab effects on memory and regulatory T cells. Only in-frame clones appear in the TCRdb table, and some are missing; sequencing was by immunoSEQ multiplex PCR. The profile shows just over 40,000 clones, around 89% of them singletons. What was sequenced was naive CD4+ T cells sorted from blood. These receptors were obtained from a human donor in good health.

V is TRBV6-1 and J is TRBJ2-1, with 9 bases fitting TRBD1. This CDR3 has 16 amino acids. The V and J ends lost 3 bases and 7 bases, in that order; junction bases with no gene match: 10. CDR1 is MNHNS and CDR2 is SASEGT in the germline V gene. CDR3 coding DNA: TGTGCCAGCAGTGATTACTCCGGGACAGGGTGGAATGAGCAGTTCTTC. It specifies CASSDYSGTGWNEQFF.

This chain joins TRBV5-1 and TRBJ2-1; 12 nucleotides line up with TRBD2. With 4 bases clipped from V and 2 bases from J, the junction kept 16 bases outside the gene matches. CDR1 is SGHRS and CDR2 is YFSETQ in the germline V gene. The CDR3 length is 20 residues. Here the CDR3 reads CASSGGPTSGRTSPYNEQFF. CDR3 sequence (DNA): TGCGCCAGCAGCGGGGGACCGACTAGCGGGAGAACGAGCCCCTACAATGAGCAGTTCTTC.

V is TRBV5-5 and J is TRBJ2-5; 7 bases line up with TRBD1. The germline V gene has CDR1 SGHKS and CDR2 YYEKEE (reference sequence). This CDR3 comprises 15 residues. Trimming removed 4 bases from V and 3 bases from J; junction bases left unmatched: 9. The CDR3 DNA reads as TGTGCCAGCAGCGTTACACCGCAGGGGGAAGAGACCCAGTACTTC. It specifies CASSVTPQGEETQYF.

V and J are TRBV5-1 and TRBJ2-3, with 7 bases that match TRBD1. Germline CDR1 and CDR2: SGHRS and YFSETQ. Trimming at V came to 7 bases and at J to 1 base, leaving 9 bases not matched to a gene. The CDR3 length is 15 residues. The CDR3: CASGTGTGGTDTQYF. The CDR3 region has the DNA TGCGCCAGCGGCACGGGAACAGGGGGCACAGATACGCAGTATTTT. Full variable domain (missing parts from reference TRBV5-1 and TRBJ2-3): KAGVTQTPRYLIKTRGQQVTLSCSPISGHRSVSWYQQTPGQGLQFLFEYFSETQRNKGNFPGRFSGRQFSNSRSEMNVSTLELGDSALYLCASGTGTGGTDTQYFGPGTRLTVL.

The CDR3 nucleotides are TGTGCCAGTAGTATTTGGCAGCCTTCGAACACCGGGGAGCTGTTTTTT. It yields the protein CASSIWQPSNTGELFF. The chain is built from TRBV19 and TRBJ2-2; the D is unclear. The germline gives CDR1 LNHDA, CDR2 SQIVND (reference sequence). The CDR3 contains 16 residues. Trimming took 3 bases from V and 0 from J, leaving 11 bases between them.

This clone was detected once. The chain is built from TRBV9 and TRBJ2-4; D remains unclear. The germline V gene has CDR1 SGDLS and CDR2 YYNGEE. Trimming cost V 7 bases and J 2 bases, with 13 bases left between them. There are 14 residues in the CDR3. CDR3 nucleotides: TGTGCCAGCTCCGGGCGCGAGACCAAAAACATTCAGTACTTC. Its translation: CASSGRETKNIQYF.

V usage is TRBV7-2 and J usage is TRBJ1-1; a weak D match, TRBD1 (6 bases). The CDR3 consists of 14 residues. The germline CDR1 and CDR2 sequences are SGHTA and FQGNSA. The V end lost 5 bases, the J end lost 0 bases, and 10 bases lay between the germline ends. DNA of the CDR3: TGTGCCAGCAGCCGACAGGCGCTGAACACTGAAGCTTTCTTT. As protein: CASSRQALNTEAFF.

The chain joins TRBV18 to TRBJ2-2, with no clear D. The CDR3 length is 15 residues. Trimming cost V 3 bases and J 4 bases, with 12 bases left between them. Germline-derived CDR1 and CDR2 are KGHSH and LQKENI. The CDR3 DNA follows: TGTGCCAGCTCACCCGACCTACGCGGCACCGGGGAGCTGTTTTTT. This gives the protein CASSPDLRGTGELFF.

V usage is TRBV6-1 and J usage is TRBJ2-3; 8 bases are a match to TRBD1. This CDR3 has 15 amino acids. The ends lost 5 bases at V and 0 bases at J; junction bases unmatched: 4. Germline lookup yields CDR1 MNHNS and CDR2 SASEGT. The CDR3 DNA is TGTGCCAGCAGTCGGGACAGGCAAAGCACAGATACGCAGTATTTT. It codes for CASSRDRQSTDTQYF.

The chain employs TRBV6-5 and TRBJ2-3; 9 nucleotides match TRBD2. The germline V gene encodes CDR1 MNHEY and CDR2 SVGAGI. This CDR3 is 15 amino acids long. V shed 5 bases, J shed 3 bases, and the junction held 6 bases outside the gene matches. This CDR3 reads CASSGPSGETDTQYF. In DNA, the CDR3 is TGTGCCAGCAGTGGACCTAGCGGGGAGACAGATACGCAGTATTTT.

This chain uses TRBV6-5 with TRBJ1-1; 10 positions agree with TRBD1. The V gene's germline CDR1 is MNHEY and CDR2 SVGAGI. V trimming: 4 bases; J trimming: 10 bases; junction bases outside the gene matches: 15. The CDR3 is 16 residues long. Written as DNA, the CDR3 is TGTGCCAGCAGTTCACAAACCGGGACAGGGGCTCCCGGAGCTTTCTTT. Its translation is CASSSQTGTGAPGAFF.

The chain employs TRBV19 and TRBJ2-1; no clear D. The CDR3 is 13 residues long. Germline CDR1 and CDR2: LNHDA and SQIVND (reference sequence). V was trimmed by 5 bases and J by 5 bases, leaving 10 bases between them. The CDR3 DNA reads TGTGCCAGTAGTCCCCACAAAAACAATGAGCAGTTCTTC. Translating it yields CASSPHKNNEQFF.